The rows below give T cell receptor beta chains drawn from one sample of a study of shared clonotypes between healthy human individuals. Repertoires were generated with immunoSEQ multiplex PCR, while TCRdb's copy carries only in-frame clones and drops some. The sample includes more than 2,000,000 clones, about 92% of them seen just once. Specimen: naive CD4+ T cells from PBMCs. Source of these receptors: a man younger than 30 in good health. Some clones in this sample may be carry-over from other donors' samples. Each CDR3 is given without its conserved first and last residue. The D gene is left open where the match is weak.

V	D	J	CDR3
TRBV19	.	TRBJ2-5	ASSITPGGAQETQY
TRBV4-3	TRBD1	TRBJ1-5	ASSQRDRGRNQPQH
TRBV6-5	.	TRBJ2-5	ASSWTVQETQY
TRBV28	.	TRBJ2-1	ASRGDGNYNEQF
TRBV12-5	TRBD1	TRBJ1-2	ASGFGSGGLYYGYT
TRBV6-1	.	TRBJ2-7	ASSEGPTYSYEQY
TRBV28	.	TRBJ1-1	ASSLPGNPEAF
TRBV28	.	TRBJ1-2	ASSPLQGPYGYT
TRBV2	.	TRBJ1-1	ASSVTAWGAEAF
TRBV10-3	.	TRBJ2-3	AISGGDTQY
TRBV7-2	TRBD1	TRBJ1-3	ASSSRDRVLLSGNTIY
TRBV7-7	TRBD1	TRBJ2-5	ASSKGTGGGETQY
TRBV6-6	TRBD1	TRBJ1-5	ASGPPGQGGQPQH
TRBV28	.	TRBJ2-5	ASSPKHEETQY
TRBV11-2	.	TRBJ2-6	ASSLVAGGAGANVLT
TRBV5-6	.	TRBJ2-1	ASSFGGTIYNEQF
TRBV18	.	TRBJ1-5	ASAPGNSNQPQH
TRBV27	.	TRBJ2-1	ASAIGYEQF
TRBV11-2	TRBD1	TRBJ2-2	ASSSGQVTGELF
TRBV7-9	.	TRBJ1-1	ASSSRGGLNTEAF
TRBV6-5	TRBD2	TRBJ2-7	ASSYSRTSGSYEQY
TRBV10-1	.	TRBJ2-5	ASSRREAGFQETQY